The clone carrying this T cell receptor beta chain was counted a few times. The sample comes from a study of T-cell memory formation after mild COVID-19. Germline CDR1 is LGHDT and CDR2 is YNNKEL (reference sequence). CDR3 length: 15 amino acids. J gave up 3 bases and V 4 bases, and 7 bases lay outside the gene matches. TCRdb itself ran the 5' RACE reads through MiXCR, one entry per CDR3 protein. This table holds 140,000 or so distinct CDR3 sequences, 11% to 15% found once. The sequencing sample was made of PBMCs or a T cell subset sorted from them (not recorded which). The sequence came from an adult woman who had mild COVID-19 (a few samples of this study predate the infection). Cell type and time point are not known. This sequence joins TRBV3-1 and TRBJ2-3, with TRBD2 matching 7 bases. The CDR3 nucleotides are TGTGCCAGCAGCCTTTTTCGGGGGGTAACAGATACGCAGTATTTT. It codes for CASSLFRGVTDTQYF.